A single count supports the clone carrying this T cell receptor (beta chain). As yet, its antigen is unknown. The sample originates from a study of CD8+ T cells in alopecia areata. Study conclusions and caveats: Higher clonality than in normal scalp was seen in lesional scalp, especially alopecia totalis/universalis. Possibly because of HLA-related factors, TCR sharing was less clear across patients than in mice.

Isolated RNA was reverse transcribed into cDNA used as the sequencing template. Assay used: immunoSEQ multiplex PCR; TCRdb lists only in-frame clones, some missing. The table shows 150,000 to 200,000 clones, with 59% occurring only once. Alopecia areata patients provided lesional scalp punch biopsies and peripheral blood. From PBMCs, CD4+ and CD8+ T cells were sorted. Between the trimmed V and J ends, which lost 5 bases and 4 bases, there was a span of 12 bases. CDR3 size: 13 residues. The germline gives CDR1 MNHNS, CDR2 SASEGT. The V and J genes are TRBV6-1 and TRBJ2-7; tentatively, D is TRBD1 (6 bases). This clonotype originated in a human donor with alopecia areata. Here the sequenced sample was CD4+ T cells sorted from blood, taken at week 0. The chain's CDR3 is CASSPKGTYEQYF. The CDR3 coding sequence is TGTGCCAGCAGTCCGAAAGGGACATACGAGCAGTACTTC.